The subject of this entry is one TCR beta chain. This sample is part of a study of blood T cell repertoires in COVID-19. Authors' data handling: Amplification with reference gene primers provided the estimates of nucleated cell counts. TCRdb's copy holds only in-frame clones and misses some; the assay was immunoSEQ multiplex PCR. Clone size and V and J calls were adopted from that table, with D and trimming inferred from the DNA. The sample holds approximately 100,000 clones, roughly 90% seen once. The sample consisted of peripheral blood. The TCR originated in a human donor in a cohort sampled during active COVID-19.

CDR3: CASSHRFFHEQYF. CDR3 bases: TGTGCCAGCAGTCACAGGTTCTTCCACGAGCAGTACTTC. The rearrangement links TRBV28 to TRBJ2-7; weak D call: TRBD1 (5 bases). This CDR3 has 13 residues. Trimming stripped 5 bases from V and 5 bases from J, with 13 bases between. Germline CDR1 MDHEN, CDR2 SYDVKM.